The 5 T cell receptor beta chains given below trace back to one sample, sequenced in a study of shared clonotypes between healthy human individuals. The repertoire was sequenced with immunoSEQ multiplex PCR; TCRdb's copy has only in-frame clones and lacks some. Of millions of clones listed, 90% to 95% were seen once; the top ten hold roughly 0.15%. Sequenced: naive CD4+ T cells sorted from blood. Indicated subset: CD45RA+ positively selected. The source of these receptors is a man aged 18 to 29 in good health.

V usage is TRBV6-1 and J usage is TRBJ1-4, with 7 bases that match TRBD1. CDR3 size: 15 residues. The V gene end was trimmed by 4 bases and the J gene end by 4 bases; junction bases not matched to a gene: 6. Germline V gene lookup returns CDR1 MNHNS and CDR2 SASEGT. DNA for the CDR3: TGTGCCAGCAGTGCCATGGGACAGAATAATGAAAAACTGTTTTTT. It translates to CASSAMGQNNEKLFF.

The chain joins TRBV4-3 to TRBJ2-4; 15 bases match TRBD2. Germline loops: CDR1 LGHNA, CDR2 YSLEER. Unmatched junction bases numbered 10, after V lost 3 bases and J lost 1 base. This CDR3 contains 20 residues. The CDR3 nucleotides are TGCGCCAGCAGCCAGGGGTGGACTAGCGGGAGGGCGGGGGCCAAAAACATTCAGTACTTC. Protein: CASSQGWTSGRAGAKNIQYF.

This chain links TRBV4-1 with TRBJ1-5; TRBD1 is a possible D gene (5 bases). V was cut by 0 bases and J by 2 bases, with 8 bases left in between. The CDR3 has 15 amino acids. The germline V gene encodes CDR1 MGHRA and CDR2 YSYEKL. The CDR3 here is CASSQDQGGNQPQHF. CDR3 in DNA: TGCGCCAGCAGCCAAGACCAGGGCGGCAATCAGCCCCAGCATTTT.

On this clone itself: Other DNA sequences in the sample encode the same CDR3. The chain employs TRBV7-2 and TRBJ2-1, with 9 bases aligning to TRBD1. CDR1 SGHTA and CDR2 FQGNSA come from the germline V gene. J gave up 1 base and V 5 bases, and 3 bases lay outside the gene matches. The length of the CDR3 is 15 residues. CDR3 region: CASSEDRGSYNEQFF. The CDR3 DNA sequence: TGTGCCAGCAGCGAGGACAGGGGTTCCTACAATGAGCAGTTCTTC. The full variable domain, rest sourced from reference TRBV7-2 and TRBJ2-1, is GAGVSQSPSNKVTEKGKDVELRCDPISGHTALYWYRQSLGQGLEFLIYFQGNSAPDKSGLPSDRFSAERTGGSVSTLTIQRTQQEDSAVYLCASSEDRGSYNEQFFGPGTRLTVL.

J is TRBJ2-7 and V is TRBV6-5, with 9 bases matching TRBD1. Germline V gene data show CDR1 as MNHEY and CDR2 as SVGAGI. This CDR3 is built from 15 residues. Trimming removed 6 bases from V and 6 bases from J; junction bases left unmatched: 12. CDR3 nucleotide sequence: TGTGCCAGCAGGTCCTTCGGGACAGGGTTACCCGAGCAGTACTTC. Translating it yields CASRSFGTGLPEQYF.